The 10 T cell receptor beta chains below all came from one sample that was sequenced in a study of blood T cell repertoires in COVID-19. Clones were read by immunoSEQ multiplex PCR, and TCRdb kept only the in-frame ones, dropping some. This sample has some 400,000 clones, with roughly nine tenths found just once. Sequenced material: PBMCs or T cells enriched from blood (not recorded which). These receptors were taken from a man aged 30 to 45 who had recovered from COVID-19.

The CDR3: CASFKAGGTDTQYF. CDR3 DNA sequence: TGTGCCAGCTTTAAAGCGGGAGGGACAGATACGCAGTATTTT. The chain recombines TRBV27 with TRBJ2-3; 10 positions match TRBD2. The J segment lost 3 bases and the V segment lost 8 bases, leaving 5 bases of the junction unmatched. Germline V gene lookup returns CDR1 MNHEY and CDR2 SMNVEV (reference sequence). The CDR3 is 14 residues long.

This clone has just one count. The rearrangement uses TRBV29-1 and TRBJ1-5, with D possibly being TRBD1 (5 bases). Germline V gene data show CDR1 as SQVTM and CDR2 as ANQGSEA. The CDR3 runs to 13 residues. The germline V and J ends were trimmed by 4 bases and 6 bases, with 13 bases remaining between them. CDR3 nucleotides: TGCAGCGTTGTAGAACAGGTTGGTCAGCCCCAGCATTTT. Its translation is CSVVEQVGQPQHF.

The V call is TRBV3-1 (or the pseudogene TRBV3-2), the J call TRBJ2-1, with D perhaps TRBD2 (5 bases). This CDR3 spans 15 amino acids. The V end was cut by 1 base, the J end by 7 bases, with 14 bases between. Germline values: CDR1 LGHDT, CDR2 YNNKEL (reference sequence). As DNA, the CDR3 is TGTGCCAGCAGCCAAGTAGGTGGGAGAGGGAATGAGCAGTTCTTC. The encoded protein is CASSQVGGRGNEQFF.

The rearrangement joins TRBV19 to TRBJ2-4, with unresolved D. The CDR3 covers 17 residues. Germline values: CDR1 LNHDA, CDR2 SQIVND (reference sequence). V shed 1 base and J shed 3 bases, with 16 bases lying between them. The CDR3 region is CASSIGRLVSGKNIQYF. In DNA form, the CDR3 reads TGTGCCAGTAGTATAGGCCGTTTGGTCTCCGGCAAAAACATTCAGTACTTC.

This chain joins TRBV4-1 and TRBJ2-7; maybe TRBD1 (5 bases). Germline values: CDR1 MGHRA, CDR2 YSYEKL. V was shortened by 0 bases and J by 2 bases, with 11 bases between the two germline ends. This CDR3 has 15 amino acids. CDR3 in DNA: TGCGCCAGCAGCCAAGACAGGGCCGGCCCCTACGAGCAGTACTTC. Protein: CASSQDRAGPYEQYF.

This clone is a singleton in its sample. The chain links TRBV27 to TRBJ1-4; perhaps TRBD1 as D (6 bases). Germline assignment: CDR1 MNHEY and CDR2 SMNVEV (reference sequence). The CDR3 contains 16 residues. The V and J ends lost 5 bases and 7 bases respectively, with 20 bases between them. DNA for the CDR3: TGTGCCAGCAGTCCCTATATCGGGGGGCGCTTTGAAAAACTGTTTTTT. This sequence encodes CASSPYIGGRFEKLFF.

This chain joins TRBV18 and TRBJ1-5, with 10 bases matching TRBD1. The CDR3 runs to 15 residues. Germline loops: CDR1 KGHSH, CDR2 LQKENI. V dropped 4 bases and J dropped 5; count of bases not matched to a gene: 5. The CDR3 spells CASSRTGTGDQPQHF. CDR3 bases: TGTGCCAGCTCACGAACCGGGACAGGGGATCAGCCCCAGCATTTT.

Only one count was recorded for this clone. J is TRBJ2-2 and V is TRBV2; 7 positions agree with TRBD2. CDR3 length: 14 amino acids. Trimming at V came to 3 bases and at J to 5 bases, leaving 3 bases not matched to a gene. CDR1 and CDR2 (germline): SNHLY, FYNNEI. The CDR3 coding sequence is TGTGCCAGCAGTGATTTTAGCGGGACCGGGGAGCTGTTTTTT. This sequence encodes CASSDFSGTGELFF.

This clone was detected only once. V gene TRBV28 combines with J gene TRBJ1-2; D remains unclear. The germline gives CDR1 MDHEN, CDR2 SYDVKM. CDR3 length: 11 amino acids. Deletions cut 6 bases from V and 6 bases from J, with 8 bases between. The CDR3 reads CASSRHDGYTF. For the CDR3, the DNA is TGTGCCAGCAGCCGACACGATGGCTACACCTTC.

The V and J genes are TRBV7-9 and TRBJ1-4; 9 positions agree with TRBD1. The V gene end was trimmed by 4 bases and the J gene end by 5 bases; junction bases not matched to a gene: 5. Germline V lookup: CDR1 SEHNR, CDR2 FQNEAQ (reference sequence). The CDR3 has 15 amino acids. The CDR3 loop is CASSSTGGPNEKLFF. CDR3 DNA sequence: TGTGCCAGCAGCTCTACAGGGGGCCCAAATGAAAAACTGTTTTTT.